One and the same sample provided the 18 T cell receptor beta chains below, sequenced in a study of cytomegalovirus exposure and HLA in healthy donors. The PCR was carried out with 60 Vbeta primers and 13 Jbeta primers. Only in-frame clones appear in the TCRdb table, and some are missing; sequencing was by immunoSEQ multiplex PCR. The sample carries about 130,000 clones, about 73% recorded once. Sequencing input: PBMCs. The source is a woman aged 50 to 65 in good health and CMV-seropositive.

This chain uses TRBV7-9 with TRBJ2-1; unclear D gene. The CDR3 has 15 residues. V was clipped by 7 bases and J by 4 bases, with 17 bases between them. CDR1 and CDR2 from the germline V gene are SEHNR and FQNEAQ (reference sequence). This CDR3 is CASIPFPGQYNEQFF. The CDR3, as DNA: TGTGCCAGCATCCCCTTCCCTGGGCAATACAATGAGCAGTTCTTC.

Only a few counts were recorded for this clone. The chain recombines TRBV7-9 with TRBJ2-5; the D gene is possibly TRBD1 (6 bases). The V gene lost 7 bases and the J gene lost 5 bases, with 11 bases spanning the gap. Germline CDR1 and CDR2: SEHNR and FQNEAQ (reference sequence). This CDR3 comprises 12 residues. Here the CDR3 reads CASTTGLETQYF. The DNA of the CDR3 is TGTGCCAGCACCACAGGGCTTGAGACCCAGTACTTC. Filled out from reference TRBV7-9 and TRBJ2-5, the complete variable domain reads DTGVSQNPRHKITKRGQNVTFRCDPISEHNRLYWYRQTLGQGPEFLTYFQNEAQLEKSRLLSDRFSAERPKGSFSTLEIQRTEQGDSAMYLCASTTGLETQYFGPGTRLLVL.

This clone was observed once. The CDR3 coding sequence is TGCGCCAGCAGCTTTGGGAGGAACACTGAAGCTTTCTTT. It is translated as CASSFGRNTEAFF. V gene TRBV5-1 combines with J gene TRBJ1-1, with D hard to call. This CDR3 comprises 13 residues. Trimming removed 2 bases at V and 1 base at J, with 6 bases between. The germline V gene has CDR1 SGHRS and CDR2 YFSETQ.

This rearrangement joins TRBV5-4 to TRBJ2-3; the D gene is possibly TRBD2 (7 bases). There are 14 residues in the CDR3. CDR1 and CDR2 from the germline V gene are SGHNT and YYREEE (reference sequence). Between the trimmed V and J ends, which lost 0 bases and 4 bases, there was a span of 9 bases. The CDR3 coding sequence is TGTGCCAGCAGCTTGGTAGGGGGGGCAGATACGCAGTATTTT. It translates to CASSLVGGADTQYF.

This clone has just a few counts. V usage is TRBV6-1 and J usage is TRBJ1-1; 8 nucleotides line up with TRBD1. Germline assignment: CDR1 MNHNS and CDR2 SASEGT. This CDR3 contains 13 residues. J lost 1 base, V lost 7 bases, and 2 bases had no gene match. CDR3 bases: TGTGCCAGCATGGGACAGGCGAACACTGAAGCTTTCTTT. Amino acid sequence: CASMGQANTEAFF.

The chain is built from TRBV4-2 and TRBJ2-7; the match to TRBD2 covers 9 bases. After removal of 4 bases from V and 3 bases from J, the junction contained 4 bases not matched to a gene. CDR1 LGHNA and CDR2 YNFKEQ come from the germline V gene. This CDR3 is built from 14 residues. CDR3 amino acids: CASSRGTSSYEQYF. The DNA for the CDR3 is TGTGCCAGCAGCCGAGGGACTAGCAGCTACGAGCAGTACTTC.

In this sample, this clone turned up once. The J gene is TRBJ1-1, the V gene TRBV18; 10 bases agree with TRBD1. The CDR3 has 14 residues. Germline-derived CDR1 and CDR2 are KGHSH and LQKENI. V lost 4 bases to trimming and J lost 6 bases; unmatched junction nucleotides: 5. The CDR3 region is CASSLRQGAPEAFF. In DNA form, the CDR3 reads TGTGCCAGCTCACTTAGACAGGGGGCCCCTGAAGCTTTCTTT.

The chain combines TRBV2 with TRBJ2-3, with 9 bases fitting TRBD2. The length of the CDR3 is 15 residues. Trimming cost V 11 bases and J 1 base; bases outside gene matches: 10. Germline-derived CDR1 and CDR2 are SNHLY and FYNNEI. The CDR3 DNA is TGTGCCGGACCTCGGGAGCGGGGGGGCACAGATACGCAGTATTTT. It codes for CAGPRERGGTDTQYF.

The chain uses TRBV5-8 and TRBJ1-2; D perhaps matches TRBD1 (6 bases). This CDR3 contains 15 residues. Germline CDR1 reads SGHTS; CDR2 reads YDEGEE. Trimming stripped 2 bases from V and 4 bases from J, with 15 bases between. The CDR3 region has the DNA TGTGCCAGCAGCTTCCCGGCCAGGGGCCCCTATGGCTACACCTTC. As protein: CASSFPARGPYGYTF.

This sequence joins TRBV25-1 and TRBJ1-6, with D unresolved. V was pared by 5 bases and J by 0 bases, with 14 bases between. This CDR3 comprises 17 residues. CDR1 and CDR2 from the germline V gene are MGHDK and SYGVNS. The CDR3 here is CASSRLKSGSYNSPLHF. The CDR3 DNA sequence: TGTGCCAGCAGTCGACTGAAAAGCGGCTCCTATAATTCACCCCTCCACTTT.

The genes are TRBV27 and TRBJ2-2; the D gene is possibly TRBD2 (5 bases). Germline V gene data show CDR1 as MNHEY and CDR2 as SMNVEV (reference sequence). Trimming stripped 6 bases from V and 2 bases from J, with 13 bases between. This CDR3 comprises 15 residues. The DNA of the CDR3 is TGTGCCAGCAGACCCGCTAGCCCTAACACCGGGGAGCTGTTTTTT. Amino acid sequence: CASRPASPNTGELFF.

In nucleotides, the CDR3 is TGCGCCAGCAGCCATGACAACTCTGGAAACACCATATATTTT. It specifies CASSHDNSGNTIYF. This chain uses TRBV5-1 with TRBJ1-3; D call uncertain. Between the trimmed V and J ends, which lost 4 bases and 0 bases, there was a span of 8 bases. CDR1 is SGHRS and CDR2 is YFSETQ in the germline V gene. This CDR3 comprises 14 residues.

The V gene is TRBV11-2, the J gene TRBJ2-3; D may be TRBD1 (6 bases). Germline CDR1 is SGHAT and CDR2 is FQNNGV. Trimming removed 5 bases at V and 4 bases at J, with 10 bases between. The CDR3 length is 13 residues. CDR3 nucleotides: TGTGCCAGCAGCATAAAGGGGGCAGATACGCAGTATTTT. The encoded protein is CASSIKGADTQYF. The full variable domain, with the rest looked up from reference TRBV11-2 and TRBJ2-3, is EAGVAQSPRYKIIEKRQSVAFWCNPISGHATLYWYQQILGQGPKLLIQFQNNGVVDDSQLPKDRFSAERLKGVDSTLKIQPAKLEDSAVYLCASSIKGADTQYFGPGTRLTVL.

CDR3 loop: CASSNVPYEQYF. The CDR3 DNA sequence: TGCGCCAGCAGCAACGTGCCCTACGAGCAGTACTTC. This chain joins TRBV4-1 and TRBJ2-5; D is unresolved. The DNA matches TRBJ2-7 better at its end, which makes the J call doubtful. The CDR3 has 12 amino acids. Germline V gene data show CDR1 as MGHRA and CDR2 as YSYEKL.

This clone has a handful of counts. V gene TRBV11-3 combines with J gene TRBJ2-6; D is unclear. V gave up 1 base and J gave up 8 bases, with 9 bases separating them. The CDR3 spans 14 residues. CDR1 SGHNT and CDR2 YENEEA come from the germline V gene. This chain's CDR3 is CASSLGSVTNVLTF. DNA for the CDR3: TGTGCCAGCAGCTTAGGAAGCGTTACCAACGTCCTGACTTTC.

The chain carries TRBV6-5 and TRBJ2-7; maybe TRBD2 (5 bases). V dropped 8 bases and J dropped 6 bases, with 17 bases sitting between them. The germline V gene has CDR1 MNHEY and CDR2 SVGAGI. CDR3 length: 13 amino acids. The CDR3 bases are TGTGCCAGCCACCGAGGGCCGGCTAGCGAGCAGTACTTC. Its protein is CASHRGPASEQYF.

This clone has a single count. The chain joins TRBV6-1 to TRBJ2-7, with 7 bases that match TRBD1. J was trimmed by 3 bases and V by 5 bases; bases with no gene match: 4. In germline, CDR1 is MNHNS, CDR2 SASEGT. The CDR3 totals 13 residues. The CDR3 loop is CASSLDRFYEQYF. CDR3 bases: TGTGCCAGCAGTCTGGACAGGTTCTACGAGCAGTACTTC.

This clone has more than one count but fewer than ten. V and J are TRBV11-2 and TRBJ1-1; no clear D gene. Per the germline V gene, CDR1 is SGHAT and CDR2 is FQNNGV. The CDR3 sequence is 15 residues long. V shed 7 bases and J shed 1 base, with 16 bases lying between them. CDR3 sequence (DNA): TGTGCCAGCACCAACGTCCAGGAGGGGAACACTGAAGCTTTCTTT. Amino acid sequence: CASTNVQEGNTEAFF.